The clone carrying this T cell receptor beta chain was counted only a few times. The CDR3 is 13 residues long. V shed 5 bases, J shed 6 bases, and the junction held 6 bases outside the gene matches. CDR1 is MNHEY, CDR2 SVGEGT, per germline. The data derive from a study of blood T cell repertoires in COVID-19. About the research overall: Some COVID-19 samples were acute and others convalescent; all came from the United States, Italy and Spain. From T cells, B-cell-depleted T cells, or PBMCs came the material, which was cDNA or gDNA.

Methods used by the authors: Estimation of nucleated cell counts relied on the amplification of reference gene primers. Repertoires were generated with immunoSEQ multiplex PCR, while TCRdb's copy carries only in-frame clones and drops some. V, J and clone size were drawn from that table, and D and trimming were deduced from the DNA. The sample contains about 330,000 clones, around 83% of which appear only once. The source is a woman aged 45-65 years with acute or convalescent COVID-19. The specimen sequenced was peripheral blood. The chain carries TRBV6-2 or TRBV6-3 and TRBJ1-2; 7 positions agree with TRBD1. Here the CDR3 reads CASSKPRGNGYTF. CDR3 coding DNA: TGTGCCAGCAGTAAACCCAGGGGGAATGGCTACACCTTC.